These 29 T cell receptor beta chains came from one sample sequenced in a study of identical twins. MiXCR, run by TCRdb on the 5' RACE reads, gives a single entry per CDR3 protein. The sample holds around 450,000 distinct CDR3 sequences, over 12% seen once. A further study also used this sample, focusing on yellow fever vaccine responses in identical twins.

Sample: CD4+ T cells sorted from blood. The receptors originated from a woman younger than 35 in good health.

Comments on this clonotype: Mismatch with germline at one junction end may stem from a read error. This chain joins TRBV7-7 and TRBJ2-5, with TRBD2 identical over 8 bases. CDR1 SSHAT and CDR2 FNYEAQ come from the germline V gene (reference sequence). The CDR3 is 14 amino acids. CDR3 bases: TGTGCTAGCAGCTCCGGGACTAGATCCGAGACCCAGTACTTC. This codes for CASSSGTRSETQYF.

This clonotype showed up just a few times. The V call is TRBV28, the J call TRBJ2-7, with a possible D match to TRBD2 (6 bases). The CDR3 totals 14 residues. Trimming removed 6 bases from V and 7 bases from J, with 19 bases in between. Looked up from germline, CDR1 is MDHEN and CDR2 is SYDVKM. The CDR3 DNA follows: TGTGCCAGCAGGGGGTTCACACTAGCACGAGAGCAGTACTTC. Translation gives CASRGFTLAREQYF.

The chain uses TRBV30 and TRBJ2-5; D ambiguous. CDR1 is GTSNPN and CDR2 is SVGIG in the germline V gene (reference sequence). The CDR3 consists of 13 residues. The V end lost 2 bases, the J end lost 2 bases, and 9 bases lay between the germline ends. The CDR3 sequence is CAWSPGQQETQYF. CDR3 bases: TGTGCCTGGAGTCCGGGCCAACAAGAGACCCAGTACTTC.

This clonotype was picked up a small number of times. This rearrangement joins TRBV9 to TRBJ2-5; either TRBD1 or TRBD2 may fit D (5 bases each). Trimming took off 3 bases at V and 4 bases at J, with 22 bases between the two ends. The germline CDR1 and CDR2 sequences are SGDLS and YYNGEE. The CDR3 spans 17 residues. The CDR3 loop reads CASSADRGRDAGETQYF. The CDR3 DNA sequence: TGTGCCAGCAGCGCCGACCGGGGAAGGGACGCGGGAGAGACCCAGTACTTC. The whole variable domain, filled in from reference TRBV9 and TRBJ2-5, reads DSGVTQTPKHLITATGQRVTLRCSPRSGDLSVYWYQQSLDQGLQFLIQYYNGEERAKGNILERFSAQQFPDLHSELNLSSLELGDSALYFCASSADRGRDAGETQYFGPGTRLLVL.

The gene calls are TRBV6-2 or TRBV6-3 and TRBJ2-7; 11 bases map to TRBD2. The CDR3 length is 16 residues. The trim removed 6 bases at V and 0 bases at J, leaving 7 bases unmatched. Germline CDR1 MNHEY, CDR2 SVGEGT. CDR3 DNA: TGTGCCAGCAGGCCCGGACTAGCGGGTATCTCCTACGAGCAGTACTTC. Translated: CASRPGLAGISYEQYF.

The gene calls are TRBV11-3 and TRBJ2-5; D remains unclear. Trimming stripped 3 bases from V and 7 bases from J, with 9 bases between. Germline CDR1 is SGHNT and CDR2 is YENEEA. CDR3 length equals 12 residues. CDR3 sequence (DNA): TGTGCCAGCAGCTTTAGTTGGGGGACCCAGTACTTC. This codes for CASSFSWGTQYF.

This clonotype showed up many times. The chain recombines TRBV14 with TRBJ2-2; D perhaps matches TRBD2 (5 bases). The CDR3 consists of 16 residues. V lost 0 bases and J 1 base, leaving 9 bases between the germline ends. Germline V gene sequence: CDR1 SGHDN, CDR2 FVKESK. The CDR3 here is CASSQEGDGNTGELFF. CDR3 in DNA: TGTGCCAGCAGCCAAGAGGGAGACGGGAACACCGGGGAGCTGTTTTTT. Combining the CDR3 with reference TRBV14 and TRBJ2-2 gives the whole variable domain EAGVTQFPSHSVIEKGQTVTLRCDPISGHDNLYWYRRVMGKEIKFLLHFVKESKQDESGMPNNRFLAERTGGTYSTLKVQPAELEDSGVYFCASSQEGDGNTGELFFGEGSRLTVL.

Here the CDR3 reads CASSETTIPTSRETQYF. CDR3 DNA: TGTGCCAGCAGCGAGACAACTATACCGACTAGCCGAGAGACCCAGTACTTC. This chain uses TRBV5-6 with TRBJ2-5; 7 bases align to TRBD2. Germline assignment: CDR1 SGHDT and CDR2 YYEEEE. CDR3 length: 17 residues. The V segment lost 4 bases and the J segment 4 bases; nucleotides outside the gene matches: 16.

This chain connects TRBV10-3 to TRBJ2-3, with a possible D match to TRBD2 (7 bases). Germline V gives CDR1 ENHRY, CDR2 SYGVKD. V was trimmed by 6 bases and J by 2 bases, leaving 12 bases between them. This CDR3 has 14 residues. The CDR3 loop is CAIRKGGPTDTQYF. CDR3 sequence (DNA): TGTGCCATCAGGAAGGGGGGGCCCACAGATACGCAGTATTTT.

This clonotype was counted a few times. The genes are TRBV4-1 and TRBJ2-4, with a tentative D call TRBD1 (6 bases). CDR3 length equals 16 residues. Deletions cut 0 bases from V and 7 bases from J, with 16 bases between. Germline values: CDR1 MGHRA, CDR2 YSYEKL. The CDR3 coding sequence is TGCGCCAGCAGCCAAGAATTCGGGACAAATGGGAACATTCAGTACTTC. This translates into CASSQEFGTNGNIQYF.

The rearrangement uses TRBV12-3 or TRBV12-4 and TRBJ2-5; unclear D gene. Trimming shortened V by 5 bases and J by 7 bases, and 8 bases separated the two germline ends. The CDR3 length is 11 residues. As DNA, the CDR3 is TGTGCCAGCAGTAATATGGGGACCCAGTACTTC. It is translated as CASSNMGTQYF.

This clonotype occurred a few times. The chain employs TRBV4-2 and TRBJ2-2, with D possibly TRBD1 on 5 matching bases. Deletions cut 7 bases from V and 0 bases from J, with 15 bases between. The germline V gene encodes CDR1 LGHNA and CDR2 YNFKEQ. The length of the CDR3 is 16 residues. CDR3 in amino acids: CASNINQGPNTGELFF. The CDR3 DNA is TGTGCCAGCAACATAAATCAGGGCCCGAACACCGGGGAGCTGTTTTTT.

This clonotype was observed a few times. CDR3 in amino acids: CASSSSPGELFF. In DNA form, the CDR3 reads TGTGCCAGCTCATCCTCGCCCGGGGAGCTGTTTTTT. This chain uses TRBV18 with TRBJ2-2; D is unresolved. CDR1 is KGHSH and CDR2 is LQKENI in the germline V gene. V lost 5 bases, J lost 6 bases, and 7 bases lay in between. The CDR3 is 12 amino acids.

The chain employs TRBV27 and TRBJ2-3; D may be TRBD2 (6 bases). With 6 bases removed from V and 0 bases from J, the gap between germline ends came to 16 bases. CDR3 length equals 16 residues. CDR1 MNHEY and CDR2 SMNVEV come from the germline V gene (reference sequence). The CDR3 DNA is TGTGCCAGCAGCCAAGCCGGGGGAACTAGCACAGATACGCAGTATTTT. Its translation is CASSQAGGTSTDTQYF.

This clonotype occurred many times. CDR3 protein: CSAWGVGKLFF. CDR3 sequence (DNA): TGCAGTGCATGGGGGGTTGGAAAACTGTTTTTT. The chain recombines TRBV20-1 with TRBJ1-4; D might be TRBD1 (5 bases). The ends were cut back, 6 bases at V and 10 bases at J, with 12 bases in the middle. The CDR3 length is 11 residues. Per germline, CDR1 DFQATT and CDR2 SNEGSKA (reference sequence).

Written as DNA, the CDR3 is TGTGCCAGCAGTTCCAAATCTACGTCCAGGAGGAATGAGCAGTTCTTC. This codes for CASSSKSTSRRNEQFF. This rearrangement joins TRBV28 to TRBJ2-1; perhaps TRBD2 as D (5 bases). V lost 4 bases and J lost 7, with 20 bases in between. CDR3 length: 16 residues. Germline lookup yields CDR1 MDHEN and CDR2 SYDVKM.

This clonotype was detected ten times or more. The rearrangement uses TRBV6-2 or TRBV6-3 and TRBJ1-4; maybe TRBD1 (5 bases). The germline V gene has CDR1 MNHEY and CDR2 SVGEGT. V lost 7 bases and J lost 6, with 12 bases in between. The CDR3 consists of 13 residues. CDR3 region: CASKWDGDEKLFF. As DNA, the CDR3 is TGTGCCAGCAAGTGGGACGGCGATGAAAAACTGTTTTTT.

This clonotype has only a few counts. V usage is TRBV4-3 and J usage is TRBJ2-3, with TRBD2 as a possible D gene (6 bases). The ends were cut back, 1 base at V and 1 base at J, with 9 bases in the middle. This CDR3 is 15 amino acids long. Looked up from germline, CDR1 is LGHNA and CDR2 is YSLEER. In nucleotides, the CDR3 is TGCGCCAGCAGCCAAGTCCGGGAGCGCACAGATACGCAGTATTTT. This gives the protein CASSQVRERTDTQYF.

The chain uses TRBV20-1 and TRBJ2-3, with 10 nucleotides matching TRBD2. Losses at the gene ends were 3 bases for V and 3 bases for J; bases not matched to a gene: 6. Germline CDR1 is DFQATT and CDR2 is SNEGSKA (reference sequence). This CDR3 contains 15 residues. The CDR3 here is CSARPSGSLTDTQYF. In nucleotides, the CDR3 is TGCAGTGCTAGGCCTAGCGGGAGTCTTACAGATACGCAGTATTTT.

V is TRBV5-1 and J is TRBJ1-6, with 7 bases that match TRBD1. Germline V gene data show CDR1 as SGHRS and CDR2 as YFSETQ. The J segment lost 7 bases and the V segment lost 2 bases, leaving 6 bases of the junction unmatched. The CDR3 sequence is 15 residues long. In DNA, the CDR3 is TGCGCCAGCAGCTTAGAGACAGGGAACAATTCACCCCTCCACTTT. The encoded protein is CASSLETGNNSPLHF.

V is TRBV18 and J is TRBJ2-1; possibly TRBD2 for D (6 bases). Germline V gene sequence: CDR1 KGHSH, CDR2 LQKENI. V shed 7 bases and J shed 2 bases, with 9 bases lying between them. The CDR3 is made up of 13 amino acids. CDR3 in amino acids: CASYRTTYNEQFF. CDR3 nucleotide sequence: TGTGCCAGCTACCGGACTACCTACAATGAGCAGTTCTTC.

The rearrangement uses TRBV5-1 and TRBJ1-6; D gene uncertain. The CDR3 contains 12 residues. CDR1 and CDR2 (germline): SGHRS, YFSETQ. Trimming took 5 bases from V and 5 from J, leaving 5 bases between them. The CDR3 region is CASRADNSPLHF. For the CDR3, the DNA is TGCGCCAGCAGGGCAGATAATTCACCCCTCCACTTT. Based on the CDR3 plus reference TRBV5-1 and TRBJ1-6, the full variable domain is KAGVTQTPRYLIKTRGQQVTLSCSPISGHRSVSWYQQTPGQGLQFLFEYFSETQRNKGNFPGRFSGRQFSNSRSEMNVSTLELGDSALYLCASRADNSPLHFGNGTRLTVT.

The V and J genes are TRBV11-1 and TRBJ2-7; 9 bases line up with TRBD1. The CDR3 runs 19 residues. V was clipped by 4 bases and J by 3 bases; unmatched bases: 19. Looked up from germline, CDR1 is SGHAT and CDR2 is FQDESV (reference sequence). The CDR3 DNA follows: TGTGCCAGCAGCTCGGGACAGGGTAAATCTAAGGATCCCTACTACGAGCAGTACTTC. This encodes CASSSGQGKSKDPYYEQYF.

In this sample, this clonotype turned up a few times. The chain uses TRBV30 and TRBJ1-2; 10 bases are a match to TRBD1. The CDR3 length is 13 residues. Unmatched junction bases numbered 0, after V lost 3 bases and J lost 2 bases. Germline V gene lookup returns CDR1 GTSNPN and CDR2 SVGIG (reference sequence). The CDR3 is CAWRDRGNYGYTF. The CDR3 DNA is TGTGCCTGGAGGGACAGGGGGAACTATGGCTACACCTTC.

The chain has TRBV6-1 and TRBJ2-2; maybe TRBD1 (6 bases). Trimming took 8 bases from V and 1 from J, leaving 11 bases between them. Germline V lookup: CDR1 MNHNS, CDR2 SASEGT. This CDR3 comprises 14 residues. DNA of the CDR3: TGTGCCAGCGGGACACCCTTGAACACCGGGGAGCTGTTTTTT. The encoded protein is CASGTPLNTGELFF.

This clonotype has only a few counts. The rearrangement joins TRBV4-2 to TRBJ2-3; 12 nucleotides line up with TRBD2. Per the germline V gene, CDR1 is LGHNA and CDR2 is YNFKEQ. CDR3 length: 18 residues. Germline trimming cut 1 base from V and 4 bases from J; bases unmatched to any gene: 9. DNA for the CDR3: TGTGCCAGCAGCCAAGCTAGCGGGGGGGGACGGAATTCAGATACGCAGTATTTT. Its translation: CASSQASGGGRNSDTQYF.

This clonotype was seen a few times. The gene calls are TRBV20-1 and TRBJ2-1, with a possible D match to TRBD2 (5 bases). Trimming left V 5 bases short and J 9 bases short, with 17 bases between. This CDR3 contains 13 residues. Germline CDR1 reads DFQATT; CDR2 reads SNEGSKA (reference sequence). The CDR3 loop is CSAPGNGLVEQFF. CDR3 nucleotide sequence: TGCAGTGCTCCCGGGAACGGTTTGGTTGAGCAGTTCTTC.

The genes are TRBV5-1 and TRBJ2-1; TRBD2 matches 14 bases. From germline, CDR1 is SGHRS and CDR2 YFSETQ. CDR3 length: 15 residues. The junction had 4 bases not matched to a gene; V was cut back by 4 bases and J by 7 bases. The CDR3 protein is CASSTGLAGANEQFF. The CDR3 nucleotides are TGCGCCAGCAGCACGGGACTAGCGGGAGCGAATGAGCAGTTCTTC.

In this sample, this clonotype turned up a few times. The CDR3 region is CASSAFSYEQYF. The CDR3 nucleotides read TGTGCCAGCAGCGCGTTCTCCTACGAGCAGTACTTC. This chain links TRBV11-1 with TRBJ2-7; D is undetermined. CDR1 is SGHAT, CDR2 FQDESV, per germline (reference sequence). This CDR3 is 12 amino acids long. V was cut by 5 bases and J by 0 bases, with 5 bases left in between. The full variable domain, in which reference TRBV11-1 and TRBJ2-7 provide the parts outside the CDR3, is EAEVAQSPRYKITEKSQAVAFWCDPISGHATLYWYRQILGQGPELLVQFQDESVVDDSQLPKDRFSAERLKGVDSTLKIQPAELGDSAMYLCASSAFSYEQYFGPGTRLTVT.